This entry lists 8 T cell receptor beta chains sequenced from one sample in a study of human T cells and chemical hapten exposure. TCRdb re-called the RACE reads with MiXCR, one entry per CDR3 protein. In the table there are some 94,000 distinct CDR3 sequences, roughly 12% of which are singletons. The sample's time point: patch test 1, 2 weeks after DPC sensitization. The sample's treatment: therapeutic diphenylcyclopropenone sensitization with weekly scalp DPC. Sequencing was performed on whole blood, taken in connection with sensitization to the hapten diphenylcyclopropenone (DPC). These receptors all come from a woman aged 40 to 50 with alopecia areata. Some clones in this sample may be carry-over from other donors' samples.

This clonotype has just a few counts. The chain has TRBV6-1 and TRBJ1-1; D gene uncertain. The CDR3 has 14 residues. Germline CDR1 reads MNHNS; CDR2 reads SASEGT. Trimming removed 2 bases from V and 1 base from J, with 8 bases in between. The CDR3 sequence: CASSETAANTEAFF. As DNA, the CDR3 is TGTGCCAGCAGTGAAACGGCCGCGAACACTGAAGCTTTCTTT.

The rearrangement joins TRBV19 to TRBJ2-5; TRBD1 matches 7 bases. This CDR3 comprises 13 residues. The germline CDR1 and CDR2 sequences are LNHDA and SQIVND (reference sequence). V lost 6 bases, J lost 3 bases, and 4 bases stayed unmatched. CDR3 bases: TGTGCCAGTAGCATTGGACAGGAAGAGACCCAGTACTTC. This encodes CASSIGQEETQYF.

The sample holds a few counts of this clonotype. The rearrangement links TRBV28 to TRBJ1-2; TRBD1 might be the D (6 bases). Between the trimmed V and J ends, which lost 1 base and 7 bases, there was a span of 10 bases. The CDR3 runs to 13 residues. CDR1 and CDR2 (germline): MDHEN, SYDVKM. CDR3 sequence reads: CASSLSGAAGYTF. The CDR3 DNA sequence: TGTGCCAGCAGTTTATCGGGGGCTGCTGGCTACACCTTC.

The sample holds a few counts of this clonotype. The chain uses TRBV4-3 and TRBJ1-2; D not resolved. Per the germline V gene, CDR1 is LGHNA and CDR2 is YSLEER. This CDR3 spans 14 amino acids. Trimming removed 0 bases at V and 4 bases at J, with 9 bases between. CDR3 sequence (DNA): TGCGCCAGCAGCCAAGACCCTTACAGCTATGGCTACACCTTC. It yields the protein CASSQDPYSYGYTF.

This clonotype has at least ten counts. The chain has TRBV28 and TRBJ2-1, with 8 bases that match TRBD1. Germline V gene sequence: CDR1 MDHEN, CDR2 SYDVKM. The CDR3 sequence is 17 residues long. The J segment lost 1 base and the V segment lost 5 bases, leaving 10 bases of the junction unmatched. CDR3 nucleotide sequence: TGTGCCAGCAGTCCATCCCCGGGACAGGCATCCTACAATGAGCAGTTCTTC. Amino acid sequence: CASSPSPGQASYNEQFF.

The genes are TRBV20-1 and TRBJ1-6, with TRBD1 as a possible D gene (5 bases). There are 16 residues in the CDR3. Trimming removed 2 bases at V and 5 bases at J, with 16 bases between. The germline V gene encodes CDR1 DFQATT and CDR2 SNEGSKA (reference sequence). The CDR3 loop reads CSARTPTASNNSPLHF. Here the CDR3 DNA reads TGCAGTGCTAGAACACCGACAGCTTCTAATAATTCACCCCTCCACTTT.

This clonotype was counted many times. J is TRBJ2-3 and V is TRBV11-2, with 12 bases that match TRBD1. Germline values: CDR1 SGHAT, CDR2 FQNNGV. The CDR3 contains 15 residues. V trimming: 3 bases; J trimming: 12 bases; junction bases outside the gene matches: 10. CDR3 coding DNA: TGTGCCAGCAGCTTTTCCGGGACAGGGGGCGAAGGACAGTATTTT. As protein: CASSFSGTGGEGQYF.

This clonotype was seen many times. This chain links TRBV24-1 with TRBJ2-1; the D is unclear. Germline values: CDR1 KGHDR, CDR2 SFDVKD. Deletions cut 9 bases from V and 3 bases from J, with 14 bases between. The CDR3 contains 14 residues. CDR3 residues: CATGPADLYNEQFF. CDR3 coding DNA: TGTGCCACCGGACCTGCCGACCTCTACAATGAGCAGTTCTTC.